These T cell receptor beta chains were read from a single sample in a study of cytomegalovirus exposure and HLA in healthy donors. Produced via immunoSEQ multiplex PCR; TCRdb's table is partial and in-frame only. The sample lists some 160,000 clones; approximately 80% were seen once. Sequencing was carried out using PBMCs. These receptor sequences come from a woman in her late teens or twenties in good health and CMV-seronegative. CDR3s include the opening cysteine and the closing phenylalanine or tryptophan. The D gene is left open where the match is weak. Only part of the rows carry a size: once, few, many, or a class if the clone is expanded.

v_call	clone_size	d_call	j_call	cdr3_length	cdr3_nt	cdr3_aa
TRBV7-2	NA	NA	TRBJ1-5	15	TGTGCCAGCAGCTTAGGTTTACTCAACTCCGGGCCCCAGCATTTT	CASSLGLLNSGPQHF
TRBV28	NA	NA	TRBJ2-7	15	TGTGCCAGCAGTTTACGTCTTGGACAGAGCTACGAGCAGTACTTC	CASSLRLGQSYEQYF
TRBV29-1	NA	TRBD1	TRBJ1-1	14	TGCAGCGTTAGGGGGCGATGGGTGAACACTGAAGCTTTCTTT	CSVRGRWVNTEAFF
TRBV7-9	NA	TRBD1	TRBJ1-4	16	TGTGCCAGCAGCTTCGGGCCCAGATCAGGGGGAGAAAAGCTGTTTTTT	CASSFGPRSGGEKLFF
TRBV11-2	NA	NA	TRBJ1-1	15	TGTGCCAGCAGCTTACTTCGGGTTATGAACACTGAAGCTTTCTTT	CASSLLRVMNTEAFF
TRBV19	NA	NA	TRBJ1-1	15	TGTGCCAGTAGTAGTAGGGGCCGGGCGAACACTGAAGCTTTCTTT	CASSSRGRANTEAFF
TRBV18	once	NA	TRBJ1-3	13	TGTGCCAGCTCACCGGCAGGTGGAAACACCATATATTTT	CASSPAGGNTIYF
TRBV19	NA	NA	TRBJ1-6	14	TGTGCCAGTAGTACCGAGGGCTTTAATTCACCCCTCCACTTT	CASSTEGFNSPLHF
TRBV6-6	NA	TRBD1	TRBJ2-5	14	TGTGCCAGCAGTCTCGGACAGGGCGGAGAGACCCAGTACTTC	CASSLGQGGETQYF
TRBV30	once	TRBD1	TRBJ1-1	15	TGTGCCTGGACTCCACTGACAGGGTTAAACACTGAAGCTTTCTTT	CAWTPLTGLNTEAFF
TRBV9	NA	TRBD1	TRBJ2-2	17	TGTGCCAGCAGCGTAAAGGGGACAGGGGCGACCACCGGGGAGCTGTTTTTT	CASSVKGTGATTGELFF
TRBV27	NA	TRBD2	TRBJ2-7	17	TGTGCCAGCAGTTTATATCTCCCTAGCGGGGGCTCCTACGAGCAGTACTTC	CASSLYLPSGGSYEQYF
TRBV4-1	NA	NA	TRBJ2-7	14	TGCGCCAGCAGCCACTCCGGACAGTCCTACGAGCAGTACTTC	CASSHSGQSYEQYF
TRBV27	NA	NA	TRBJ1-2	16	TGTGCCAGCAGTTCCCCCGGGGCAGGGGATGCCTATGGCTACACCTTC	CASSSPGAGDAYGYTF